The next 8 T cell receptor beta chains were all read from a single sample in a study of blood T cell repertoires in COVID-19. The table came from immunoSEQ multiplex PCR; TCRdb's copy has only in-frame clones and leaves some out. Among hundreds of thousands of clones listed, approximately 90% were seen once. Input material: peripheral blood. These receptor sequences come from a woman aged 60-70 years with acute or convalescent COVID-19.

The CDR3 nucleotides read TGCGCCAGCAGCCTGGACAGGGCCTATGGCTACACCTTC. As protein: CASSLDRAYGYTF. The V and J genes are TRBV5-1 and TRBJ1-2, with 8 bases aligning to TRBD1. Trimming cost V 4 bases and J 4 bases; bases outside gene matches: 3. CDR1 and CDR2 from the germline V gene are SGHRS and YFSETQ. The CDR3 is 13 amino acids.

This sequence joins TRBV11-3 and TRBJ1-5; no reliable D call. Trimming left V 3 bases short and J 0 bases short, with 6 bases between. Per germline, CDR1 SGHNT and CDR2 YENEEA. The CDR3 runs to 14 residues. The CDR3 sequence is CASSFLASNQPQHF. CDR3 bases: TGTGCCAGCAGCTTTTTAGCTAGCAATCAGCCCCAGCATTTT.

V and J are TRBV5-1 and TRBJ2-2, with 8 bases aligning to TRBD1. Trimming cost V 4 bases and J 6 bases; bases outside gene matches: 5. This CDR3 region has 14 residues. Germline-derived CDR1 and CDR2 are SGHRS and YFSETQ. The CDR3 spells CASSKDREAGELFF. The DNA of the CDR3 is TGCGCCAGCAGCAAGGACAGGGAGGCCGGGGAGCTGTTTTTT.

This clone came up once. The CDR3 sequence: CASSLAGGGLLSNEKLFF. The CDR3, as DNA: TGTGCCAGCAGCTTGGCCGGCGGGGGGCTGCTATCTAATGAAAAACTGTTTTTT. V gene TRBV5-6 combines with J gene TRBJ1-4; D perhaps matches TRBD1 (6 bases). Germline V gene lookup returns CDR1 SGHDT and CDR2 YYEEEE. V lost 0 bases, J lost 3 bases, and 18 bases lay in between. The CDR3 has 18 amino acids.

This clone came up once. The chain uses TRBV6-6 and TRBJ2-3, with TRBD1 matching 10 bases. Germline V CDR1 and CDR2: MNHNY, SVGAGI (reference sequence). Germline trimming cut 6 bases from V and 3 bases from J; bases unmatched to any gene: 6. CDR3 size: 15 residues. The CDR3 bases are TGTGCCAGCAGCCAGGTGGGACAGGGGACAGATACGCAGTATTTT. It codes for CASSQVGQGTDTQYF.

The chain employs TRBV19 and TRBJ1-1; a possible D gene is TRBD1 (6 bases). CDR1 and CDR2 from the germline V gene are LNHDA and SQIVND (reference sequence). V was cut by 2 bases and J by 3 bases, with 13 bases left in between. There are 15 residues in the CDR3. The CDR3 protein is CASSIFQQGHTEAFF. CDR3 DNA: TGTGCCAGTAGTATATTCCAACAGGGTCACACTGAAGCTTTCTTT.

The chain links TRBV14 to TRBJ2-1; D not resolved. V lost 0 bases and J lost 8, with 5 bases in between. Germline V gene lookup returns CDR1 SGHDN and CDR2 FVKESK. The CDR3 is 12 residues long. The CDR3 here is CASSQDSYEQFF. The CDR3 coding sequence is TGTGCCAGCAGCCAAGATAGTTATGAGCAGTTCTTC.

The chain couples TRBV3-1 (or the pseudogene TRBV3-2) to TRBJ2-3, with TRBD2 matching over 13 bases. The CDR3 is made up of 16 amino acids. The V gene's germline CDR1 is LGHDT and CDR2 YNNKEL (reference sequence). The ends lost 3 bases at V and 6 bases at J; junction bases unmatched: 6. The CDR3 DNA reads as TGTGCCAGCAGCCACTGGACTAGCGGGAGTATTGATACGCAGTATTTT. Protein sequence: CASSHWTSGSIDTQYF.